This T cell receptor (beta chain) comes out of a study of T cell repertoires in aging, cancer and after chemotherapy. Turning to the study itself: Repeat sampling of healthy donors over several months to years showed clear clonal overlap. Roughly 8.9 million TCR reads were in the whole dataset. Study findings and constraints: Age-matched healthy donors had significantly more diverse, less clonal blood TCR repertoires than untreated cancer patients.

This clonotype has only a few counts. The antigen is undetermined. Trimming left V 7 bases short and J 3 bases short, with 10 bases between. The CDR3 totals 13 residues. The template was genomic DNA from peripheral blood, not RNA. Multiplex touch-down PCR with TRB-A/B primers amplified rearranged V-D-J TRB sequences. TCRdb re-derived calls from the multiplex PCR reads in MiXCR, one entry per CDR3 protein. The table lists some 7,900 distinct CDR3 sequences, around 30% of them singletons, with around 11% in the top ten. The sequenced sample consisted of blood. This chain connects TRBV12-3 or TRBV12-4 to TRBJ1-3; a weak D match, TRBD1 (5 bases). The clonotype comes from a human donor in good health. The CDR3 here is CASTSGGGNTIYF. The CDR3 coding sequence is TGTGCCAGCACCTCGGGGGGTGGAAACACCATATATTTT.